These 15 T cell receptor beta chains came from one sample sequenced in a study of glioma-infiltrating T cells. Using RNA template, CDR3s of TCR alpha and beta were amplified with iRepertoire arm-PCR. TCRdb redid the calling of the multiplex PCR reads with MiXCR, one entry per CDR3 protein. The sample lists about 400,000 distinct CDR3 sequences; around 45% were seen once. The sample consisted of glioma tissue, nonneoplastic brain tissue, or PBMCs (not recorded which). Receptor source: a human donor with low-grade glioma or glioblastoma, undergoing nonglioma brain surgery, or in good health (not recorded which).

In its sample, this clonotype was seen a few times. This rearrangement joins TRBV15 to TRBJ2-3, with D tentatively TRBD2 (6 bases). Germline CDR1 is LNHNV and CDR2 is YYDKDF (reference sequence). This CDR3 is 14 amino acids long. V was cut by 4 bases and J by 2 bases, with 10 bases left in between. The DNA for the CDR3 is TGTGCCACCAGCACAGCGGGCGACACAGATACGCAGTATTTT. This translates into CATSTAGDTDTQYF. Together with reference TRBV15 and TRBJ2-3, the CDR3 gives the full variable domain: DAMVIQNPRYQVTQFGKPVTLSCSQTLNHNVMYWYQQKSSQAPKLLFHYYDKDFNNEADTPDNFQSRRPNTSFCFLDIRSPGLGDTAMYLCATSTAGDTDTQYFGPGTRLTVL.

This clonotype was seen only a few times. The chain carries TRBV4-3 and TRBJ2-6; possible D gene TRBD2, 5 bases. Trimming stripped 0 bases from V and 3 bases from J, with 15 bases between. Germline values: CDR1 LGHNA, CDR2 YSLEER. The CDR3 contains 18 residues. In DNA form, the CDR3 reads TGCGCCAGCAGCCAAGATTTTCCCGGGGTAGGTGGGGCCAACGTCCTGACTTTC. Protein: CASSQDFPGVGGANVLTF.

This clonotype was detected a few times. This chain links TRBV28 with TRBJ2-5, with 12 bases lining up with TRBD2. Germline V CDR1 and CDR2: MDHEN, SYDVKM. V trimming: 4 bases; J trimming: 5 bases; junction bases outside the gene matches: 5. The CDR3 spans 15 residues. The CDR3 reads CASSSLAGGLETQYF. The CDR3 nucleotides read TGTGCCAGCAGTTCTCTAGCGGGAGGGTTGGAGACCCAGTACTTC. The full variable domain, completed using reference TRBV28 and TRBJ2-5, is DVKVTQSSRYLVKRTGEKVFLECVQDMDHENMFWYRQDPGLGLRLIYFSYDVKMKEKGDIPEGYSVSREKKERFSLILESASTNQTSMYLCASSSLAGGLETQYFGPGTRLLVL.

The rearrangement joins TRBV5-4 to TRBJ2-7; D is perhaps TRBD1 or TRBD2 (6 bases each). Germline CDR1 and CDR2: SGHNT and YYREEE (reference sequence). The V and J ends lost 3 bases and 4 bases respectively, with 20 bases between them. This CDR3 has 16 residues. As DNA, the CDR3 is TGTGCCAGCAGCTCTGATGGAGGGGCAGGGGTATACGAGCAGTACTTC. It yields the protein CASSSDGGAGVYEQYF.

The gene calls are TRBV4-2 and TRBJ2-7; no clear D gene. CDR3 length: 14 amino acids. V lost 1 base, J lost 6 bases, and 13 bases lay in between. Germline V gene sequence: CDR1 LGHNA, CDR2 YNFKEQ. This chain's CDR3 is CASSQASESGEQYF. In nucleotides, the CDR3 is TGTGCCAGCAGCCAAGCTAGTGAGTCGGGCGAGCAGTACTTC.

This clonotype has more than one count but fewer than ten. The V and J genes are TRBV7-6 and TRBJ2-1; 10 positions match TRBD2. Germline V CDR1 and CDR2: SGHVS, FNYEAQ. The CDR3 is made up of 16 amino acids. Trimming removed 3 bases from V and 0 bases from J; junction bases left unmatched: 2. The DNA of the CDR3 is TGTGCCAGCAGCTTCACTAGCGGGGACTCCTACAATGAGCAGTTCTTC. Protein product: CASSFTSGDSYNEQFF.

The chain recombines TRBV19 with TRBJ2-7; tentative D call: TRBD2 (6 bases). This CDR3 has 12 amino acids. Germline V CDR1 and CDR2: LNHDA, SQIVND (reference sequence). V lost 6 bases and J lost 2, with 8 bases in between. The CDR3 here is CASRGGTYEQYF. DNA for the CDR3: TGTGCCAGTAGGGGCGGGACCTACGAGCAGTACTTC.

In its sample, this clonotype was seen many times. V usage is TRBV7-2 and J usage is TRBJ2-2; tentative D call: TRBD1 (5 bases). Trimming cost V 2 bases and J 1 base, with 5 bases left between them. Germline V gene lookup returns CDR1 SGHTA and CDR2 FQGNSA. The CDR3 contains 14 residues. CDR3 residues: CASSLQGNTGELFF. CDR3 coding DNA: TGTGCCAGCAGCTTACAGGGGAACACCGGGGAGCTGTTTTTT.

The J gene is TRBJ1-2, the V gene TRBV5-4; maybe TRBD1 (6 bases). In germline, CDR1 is SGHNT, CDR2 YYREEE (reference sequence). This CDR3 has 15 residues. Between the trimmed V and J ends, which lost 4 bases and 6 bases, there was a span of 19 bases. The CDR3 sequence: CASSPAGGRVDGYTF. In DNA form, the CDR3 reads TGTGCCAGCAGCCCCGCCGGGGGCAGGGTGGATGGCTACACCTTC. Filled out from reference TRBV5-4 and TRBJ1-2, the complete variable domain reads ETGVTQSPTHLIKTRGQQVTLRCSSQSGHNTVSWYQQALGQGPQFIFQYYREEENGRGNFPPRFSGLQFPNYSSELNVNALELDDSALYLCASSPAGGRVDGYTFGSGTRLTVV.

The chain recombines TRBV20-1 with TRBJ2-3; D is ambiguous. This CDR3 contains 15 residues. Between the trimmed V and J ends, which lost 7 bases and 2 bases, there was a span of 19 bases. CDR1 and CDR2 from the germline V gene are DFQATT and SNEGSKA (reference sequence). The CDR3 here is CSDVAGVGSTDTQYF. The CDR3 bases are TGCAGTGACGTGGCAGGCGTGGGTTCCACAGATACGCAGTATTTT.

Only a few counts were recorded for this clonotype. V usage is TRBV27 and J usage is TRBJ2-7; perhaps TRBD2 as D (6 bases). Germline V gene lookup returns CDR1 MNHEY and CDR2 SMNVEV (reference sequence). The CDR3 extends over 15 amino acids. Trimming stripped 2 bases from V and 6 bases from J, with 17 bases between. CDR3 in DNA: TGTGCCAGCAGTTTACAATCCTGGCCGGGAGCCGAGCAGTACTTC. Residues: CASSLQSWPGAEQYF.

This clonotype has a single count. V usage is TRBV2 and J usage is TRBJ2-7; TRBD1 matches at 8 bases. The CDR3 is 17 residues long. The J segment lost 2 bases and the V segment lost 7 bases, leaving 16 bases of the junction unmatched. The germline V gene has CDR1 SNHLY and CDR2 FYNNEI. The CDR3 DNA reads TGTGCCAGCACTAGAGTCCCGGGACAGGTTCCTACCTACGAGCAGTACTTC. Residues: CASTRVPGQVPTYEQYF.

This clonotype was detected only a few times. This rearrangement joins TRBV20-1 to TRBJ2-3; 10 nucleotides align to TRBD2. Germline CDR1 is DFQATT and CDR2 is SNEGSKA (reference sequence). V trimming: 1 base; J trimming: 2 bases; junction bases outside the gene matches: 3. The CDR3 runs 15 residues. CDR3 nucleotides: TGCAGTGCTAGAGCCGGGACTAGCGTCACAGATACGCAGTATTTT. Protein product: CSARAGTSVTDTQYF.

This clonotype was seen only a few times. The gene calls are TRBV14 and TRBJ1-2; D is unresolved. CDR1 and CDR2 from the germline V gene are SGHDN and FVKESK. The V end lost 4 bases, the J end lost 2 bases, and 14 bases lay between the germline ends. The CDR3 is made up of 15 amino acids. Here the CDR3 DNA reads TGTGCCAGCAGCCTTCTCGCCGGGAGCAACTATGGCTACACCTTC. Amino acids: CASSLLAGSNYGYTF.

The chain uses TRBV6-6 and TRBJ2-7; 7 nucleotides line up with TRBD1. V shed 6 bases, J shed 4 bases, and the junction held 15 bases outside the gene matches. The CDR3 has 16 amino acids. The V gene's germline CDR1 is MNHNY and CDR2 SVGAGI (reference sequence). The CDR3 DNA reads TGTGCCAGCAGCTACAGAGGGGGCGCATCCCGGTACGAGCAGTACTTC. This codes for CASSYRGGASRYEQYF.